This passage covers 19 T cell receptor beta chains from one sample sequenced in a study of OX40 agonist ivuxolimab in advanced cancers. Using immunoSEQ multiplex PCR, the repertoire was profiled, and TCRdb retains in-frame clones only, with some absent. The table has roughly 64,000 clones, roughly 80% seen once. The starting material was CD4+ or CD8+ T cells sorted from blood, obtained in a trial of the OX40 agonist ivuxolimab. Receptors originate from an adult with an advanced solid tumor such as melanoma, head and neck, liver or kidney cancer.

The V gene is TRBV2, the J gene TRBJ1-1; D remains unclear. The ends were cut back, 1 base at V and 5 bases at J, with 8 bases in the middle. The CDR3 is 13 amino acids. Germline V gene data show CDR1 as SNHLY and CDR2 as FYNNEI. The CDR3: CASSEESGTEAFF. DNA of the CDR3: TGTGCCAGCAGTGAAGAGTCGGGTACTGAAGCTTTCTTT.

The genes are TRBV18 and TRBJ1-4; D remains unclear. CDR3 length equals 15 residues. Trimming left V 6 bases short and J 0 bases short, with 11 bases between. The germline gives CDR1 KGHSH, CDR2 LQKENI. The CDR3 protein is CASSPKLTTNEKLFF. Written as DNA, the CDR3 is TGTGCCAGCTCTCCCAAATTAACAACTAATGAAAAACTGTTTTTT. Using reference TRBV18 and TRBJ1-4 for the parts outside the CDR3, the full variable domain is NAGVMQNPRHLVRRRGQEARLRCSPMKGHSHVYWYRQLPEEGLKFMVYLQKENIIDESGMPKERFSAEFPKEGPSILRIQQVVRGDSAAYFCASSPKLTTNEKLFFGSGTQLSVL.

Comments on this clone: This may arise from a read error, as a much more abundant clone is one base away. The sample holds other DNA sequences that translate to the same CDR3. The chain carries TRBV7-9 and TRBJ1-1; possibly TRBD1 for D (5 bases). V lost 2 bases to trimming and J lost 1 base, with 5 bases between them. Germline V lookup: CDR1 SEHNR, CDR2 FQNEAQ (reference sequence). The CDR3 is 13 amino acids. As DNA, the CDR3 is TGTGCCAGCAGCTTAACAGGGAACACTGAAGCTTTCTTT. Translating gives CASSLTGNTEAFF.

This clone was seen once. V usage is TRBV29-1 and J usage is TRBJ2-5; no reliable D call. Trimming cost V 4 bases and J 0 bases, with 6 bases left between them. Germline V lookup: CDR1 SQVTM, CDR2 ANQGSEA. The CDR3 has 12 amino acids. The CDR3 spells CSVVFNQETQYF. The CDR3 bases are TGCAGCGTTGTTTTCAACCAAGAGACCCAGTACTTC.

The CDR3 nucleotides read TGCGCCAGCAGCTTGGTAATCAGGGGGCGCCGGCCCGGGGAGCTGTTTTTT. Translating it yields CASSLVIRGRRPGELFF. The chain has TRBV5-1 and TRBJ2-2; TRBD1 matches at 8 bases. CDR1 and CDR2 (germline): SGHRS, YFSETQ. V was pared by 0 bases and J by 6 bases, with 10 bases of the junction left unmatched. The CDR3 contains 17 residues. The whole variable domain, filled in from reference TRBV5-1 and TRBJ2-2, reads KAGVTQTPRYLIKTRGQQVTLSCSPISGHRSVSWYQQTPGQGLQFLFEYFSETQRNKGNFPGRFSGRQFSNSRSEMNVSTLELGDSALYLCASSLVIRGRRPGELFFGEGSRLTVL.

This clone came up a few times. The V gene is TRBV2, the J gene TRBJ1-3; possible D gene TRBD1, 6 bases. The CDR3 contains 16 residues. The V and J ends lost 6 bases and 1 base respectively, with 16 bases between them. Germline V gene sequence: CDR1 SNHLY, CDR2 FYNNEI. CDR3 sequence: CASSRTATFSGNTIYF. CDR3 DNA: TGTGCCAGCAGCCGGACAGCTACTTTTTCTGGAAACACCATATATTTT. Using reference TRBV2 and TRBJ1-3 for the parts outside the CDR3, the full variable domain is EPEVTQTPSHQVTQMGQEVILRCVPISNHLYFYWYRQILGQKVEFLVSFYNNEISEKSEIFDDQFSVERPDGSNFTLKIRSTKLEDSAMYFCASSRTATFSGNTIYFGEGSWLTVV.

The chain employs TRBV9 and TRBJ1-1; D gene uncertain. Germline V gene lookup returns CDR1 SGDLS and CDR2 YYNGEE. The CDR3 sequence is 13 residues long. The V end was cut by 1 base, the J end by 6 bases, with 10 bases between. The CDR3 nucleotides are TGTGCCAGCAGCGTAACCGGAATGGCTGAAGCTTTCTTT. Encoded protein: CASSVTGMAEAFF.

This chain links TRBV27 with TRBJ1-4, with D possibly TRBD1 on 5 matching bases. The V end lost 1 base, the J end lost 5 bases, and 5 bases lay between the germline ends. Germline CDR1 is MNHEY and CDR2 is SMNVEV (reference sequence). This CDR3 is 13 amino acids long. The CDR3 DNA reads TGTGCCAGCAGTTTATGGGGGAATGAAAAACTGTTTTTT. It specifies CASSLWGNEKLFF.

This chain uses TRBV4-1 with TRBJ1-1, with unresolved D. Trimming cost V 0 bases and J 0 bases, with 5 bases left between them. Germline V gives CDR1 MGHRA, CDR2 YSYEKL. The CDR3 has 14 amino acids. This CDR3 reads CASSQDRMNTEAFF. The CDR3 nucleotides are TGCGCCAGCAGCCAAGATCGGATGAACACTGAAGCTTTCTTT.

CDR3 amino acids: CASSLSWTSGRRNEQFF. The CDR3 DNA sequence: TGTGCCAGCAGTTTATCCTGGACTAGCGGGAGAAGGAATGAGCAGTTCTTC. V gene TRBV27 combines with J gene TRBJ2-1; 13 nucleotides agree with TRBD2. Germline loops: CDR1 MNHEY, CDR2 SMNVEV (reference sequence). This CDR3 has 17 residues. The junction had 6 bases not matched to a gene; V was cut back by 0 bases and J by 7 bases.

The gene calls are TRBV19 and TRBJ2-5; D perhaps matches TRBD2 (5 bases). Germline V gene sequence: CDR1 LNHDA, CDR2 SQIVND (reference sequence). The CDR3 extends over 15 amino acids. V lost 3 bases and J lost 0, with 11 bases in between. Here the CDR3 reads CASSIRLANQETQYF. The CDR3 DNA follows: TGTGCCAGTAGTATTCGCCTAGCTAACCAAGAGACCCAGTACTTC.

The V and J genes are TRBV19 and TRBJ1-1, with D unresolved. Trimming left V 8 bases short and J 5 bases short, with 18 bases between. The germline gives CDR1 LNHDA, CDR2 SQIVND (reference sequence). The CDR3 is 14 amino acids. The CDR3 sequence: CASGSEAGLTEAFF. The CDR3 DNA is TGTGCCAGTGGATCAGAGGCGGGGTTGACTGAAGCTTTCTTT.

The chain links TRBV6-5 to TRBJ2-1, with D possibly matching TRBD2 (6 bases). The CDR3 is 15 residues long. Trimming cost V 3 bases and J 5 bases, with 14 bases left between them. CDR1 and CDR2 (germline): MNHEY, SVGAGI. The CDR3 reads CASSYGGNVDNEQFF. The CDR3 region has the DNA TGTGCCAGCAGTTATGGAGGGAACGTGGACAATGAGCAGTTCTTC.

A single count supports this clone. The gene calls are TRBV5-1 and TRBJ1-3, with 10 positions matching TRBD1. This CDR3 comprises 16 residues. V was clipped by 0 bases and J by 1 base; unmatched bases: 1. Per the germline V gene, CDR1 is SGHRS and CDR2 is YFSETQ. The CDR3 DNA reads TGCGCCAGCAGCTTGGTGGGACAGGGGTCTGGAAACACCATATATTTT. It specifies CASSLVGQGSGNTIYF.

In nucleotides, the CDR3 is TGTGCCAGCAGCCCCCTCCCGGGCGCGCCCCAGCATTTT. It yields the protein CASSPLPGAPQHF. V gene TRBV7-9 combines with J gene TRBJ1-5; no definite D call. CDR3 size: 13 residues. The V gene's germline CDR1 is SEHNR and CDR2 FQNEAQ (reference sequence). Trimming left V 5 bases short and J 9 bases short, with 14 bases between. The full variable domain, completed using reference TRBV7-9 and TRBJ1-5, is DTGVSQNPRHKITKRGQNVTFRCDPISEHNRLYWYRQTLGQGPEFLTYFQNEAQLEKSRLLSDRFSAERPKGSFSTLEIQRTEQGDSAMYLCASSPLPGAPQHFGDGTRLSIL.

The CDR3 is CASSLACYGYTF. Here the CDR3 DNA reads TGTGCCAGCAGCTTGGCGTGCTATGGCTACACCTTC. The chain joins TRBV5-6 to TRBJ1-2; D call uncertain. The V gene's germline CDR1 is SGHDT and CDR2 YYEEEE. The CDR3 is 12 residues long. V shed 0 bases and J shed 4 bases, with 4 bases lying between them. Full variable domain (outside the CDR3, taken from reference TRBV5-6 and TRBJ1-2): DAGVTQSPTHLIKTRGQQVTLRCSPKSGHDTVSWYQQALGQGPQFIFQYYEEEERQRGNFPDRFSGHQFPNYSSELNVNALLLGDSALYLCASSLACYGYTFGSGTRLTVV.

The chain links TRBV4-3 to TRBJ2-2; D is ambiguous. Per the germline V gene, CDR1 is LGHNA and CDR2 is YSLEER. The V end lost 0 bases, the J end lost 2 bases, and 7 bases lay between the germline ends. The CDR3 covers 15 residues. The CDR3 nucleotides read TGCGCCAGCAGCCAAGAGGGCGAAAACACCGGGGAGCTGTTTTTT. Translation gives CASSQEGENTGELFF.

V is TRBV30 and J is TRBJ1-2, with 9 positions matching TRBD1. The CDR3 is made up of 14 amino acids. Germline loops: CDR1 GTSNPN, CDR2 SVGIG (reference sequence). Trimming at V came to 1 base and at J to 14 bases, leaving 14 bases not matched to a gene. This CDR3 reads CAWSDGQGPGLRTF. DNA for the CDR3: TGTGCCTGGAGTGACGGACAGGGGCCAGGATTAAGAACCTTC.

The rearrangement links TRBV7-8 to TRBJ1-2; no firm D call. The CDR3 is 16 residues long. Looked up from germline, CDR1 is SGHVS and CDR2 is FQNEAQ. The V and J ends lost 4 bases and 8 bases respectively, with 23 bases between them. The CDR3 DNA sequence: TGTGCCAGCAGCTCTGCGAGGACGCCGGTTAGTGTGGGCTACACCTTC. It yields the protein CASSSARTPVSVGYTF.